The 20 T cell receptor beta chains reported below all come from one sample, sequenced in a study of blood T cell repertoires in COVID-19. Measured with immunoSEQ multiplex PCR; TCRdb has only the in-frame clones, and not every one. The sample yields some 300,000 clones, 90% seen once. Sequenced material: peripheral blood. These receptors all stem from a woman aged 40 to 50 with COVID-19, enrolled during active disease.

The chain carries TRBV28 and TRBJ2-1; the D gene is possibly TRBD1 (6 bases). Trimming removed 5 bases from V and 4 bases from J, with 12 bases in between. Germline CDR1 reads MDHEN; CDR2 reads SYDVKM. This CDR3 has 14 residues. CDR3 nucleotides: TGTGCCAGCAGTCTATTGGACAGTTACAATGAGCAGTTCTTC. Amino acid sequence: CASSLLDSYNEQFF.

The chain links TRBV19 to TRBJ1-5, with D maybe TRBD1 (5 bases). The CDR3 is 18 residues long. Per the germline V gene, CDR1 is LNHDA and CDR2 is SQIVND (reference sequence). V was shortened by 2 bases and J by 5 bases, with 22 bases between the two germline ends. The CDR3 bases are TGTGCCAGTAGTATATATGGGGAGGGCGGCTCGGGGGATCAGCCCCAGCATTTT. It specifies CASSIYGEGGSGDQPQHF. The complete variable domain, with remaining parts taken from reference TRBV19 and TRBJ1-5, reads DGGITQSPKYLFRKEGQNVTLSCEQNLNHDAMYWYRQDPGQGLRLIYYSQIVNDFQKGDIAEGYSVSREKKESFPLTVTSAQKNPTAFYLCASSIYGEGGSGDQPQHFGDGTRLSIL.

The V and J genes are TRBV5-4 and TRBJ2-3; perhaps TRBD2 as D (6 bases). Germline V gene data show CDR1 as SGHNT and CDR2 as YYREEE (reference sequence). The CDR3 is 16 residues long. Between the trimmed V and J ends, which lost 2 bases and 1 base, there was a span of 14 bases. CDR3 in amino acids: CASSFGGAPRTDTQYF. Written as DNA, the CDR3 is TGTGCCAGCAGCTTTGGCGGGGCCCCCCGCACAGATACGCAGTATTTT.

Here the CDR3 DNA reads TGTGCCAGCAGCTTTGTAGCCGGCTCCTACAATGAGCAGTTCTTC. Its translation: CASSFVAGSYNEQFF. The chain recombines TRBV7-2 with TRBJ2-1; D unresolved. The CDR3 totals 15 residues. Looked up from germline, CDR1 is SGHTA and CDR2 is FQGNSA. V was trimmed by 3 bases and J by 0 bases, leaving 9 bases between them.

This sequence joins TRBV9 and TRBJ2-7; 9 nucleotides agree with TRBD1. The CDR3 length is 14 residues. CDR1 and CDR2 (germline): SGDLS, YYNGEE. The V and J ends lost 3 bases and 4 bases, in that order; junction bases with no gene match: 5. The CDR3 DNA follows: TGTGCCAGCAGCGATCGTGACAGGGGGTACGAGCAGTACTTC. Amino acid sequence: CASSDRDRGYEQYF.

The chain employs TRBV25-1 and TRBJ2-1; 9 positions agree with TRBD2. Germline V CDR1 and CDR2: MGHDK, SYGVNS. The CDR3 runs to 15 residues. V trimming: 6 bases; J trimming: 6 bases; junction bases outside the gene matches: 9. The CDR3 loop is CASRAAGGLGNEQFF. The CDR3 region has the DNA TGTGCCAGCAGAGCAGCGGGGGGTTTAGGCAATGAGCAGTTCTTC.

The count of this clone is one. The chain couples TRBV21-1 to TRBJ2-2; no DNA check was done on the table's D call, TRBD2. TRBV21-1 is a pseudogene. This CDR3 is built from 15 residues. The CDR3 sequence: CASNRRRGNTGELFF. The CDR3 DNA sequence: TGTGCCAGCAACCGTCGGAGAGGAAACACCGGGGAGCTGTTTTTT.

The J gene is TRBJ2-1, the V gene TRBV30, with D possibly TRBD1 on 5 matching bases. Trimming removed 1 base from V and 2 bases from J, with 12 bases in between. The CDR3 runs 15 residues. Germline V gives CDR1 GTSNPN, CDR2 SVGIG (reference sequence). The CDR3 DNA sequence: TGTGCCTGGAGTGGCGGCAGGGATGCCTACAATGAGCAGTTCTTC. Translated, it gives CAWSGGRDAYNEQFF.

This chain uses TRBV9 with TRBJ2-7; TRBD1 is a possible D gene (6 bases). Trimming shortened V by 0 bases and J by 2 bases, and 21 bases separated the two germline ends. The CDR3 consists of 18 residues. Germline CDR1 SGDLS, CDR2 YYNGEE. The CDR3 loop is CASSVAPTGPGATYEQYF. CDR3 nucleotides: TGTGCCAGCAGCGTAGCCCCCACAGGGCCCGGGGCCACCTACGAGCAGTACTTC.

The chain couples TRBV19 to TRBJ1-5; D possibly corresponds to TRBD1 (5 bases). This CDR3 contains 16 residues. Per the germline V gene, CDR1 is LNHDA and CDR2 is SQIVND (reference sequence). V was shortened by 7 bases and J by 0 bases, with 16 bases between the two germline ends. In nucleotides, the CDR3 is TGTGCCAGTACAACCGACGGGGGTAATAGCAATCAGCCCCAGCATTTT. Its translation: CASTTDGGNSNQPQHF.

This CDR3 is CASSLTGEAEAFF. The CDR3, as DNA: TGTGCCAGCTCACTTACAGGGGAGGCTGAAGCTTTCTTT. The V and J genes are TRBV18 and TRBJ1-1, with 7 positions matching TRBD1. Germline CDR1 reads KGHSH; CDR2 reads LQKENI. V was pared by 4 bases and J by 6 bases, with 5 bases of the junction left unmatched. This CDR3 is 13 amino acids long.

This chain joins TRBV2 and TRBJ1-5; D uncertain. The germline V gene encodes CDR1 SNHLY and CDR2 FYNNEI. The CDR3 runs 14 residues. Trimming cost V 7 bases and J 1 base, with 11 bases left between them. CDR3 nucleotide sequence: TGTGCCAGCACGGCGAGGGCAAGCAATCAGCCCCAGCATTTT. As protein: CASTARASNQPQHF.

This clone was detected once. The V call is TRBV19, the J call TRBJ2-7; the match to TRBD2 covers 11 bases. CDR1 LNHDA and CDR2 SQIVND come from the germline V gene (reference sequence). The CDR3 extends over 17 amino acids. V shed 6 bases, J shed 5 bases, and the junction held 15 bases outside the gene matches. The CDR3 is CASRTCRETSGIHEQYF. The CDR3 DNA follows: TGTGCCAGTAGGACGTGCCGAGAGACTAGCGGGATACACGAGCAGTACTTC.

The CDR3 spells CASSGTWGLTEAFF. CDR3 DNA: TGTGCCAGCAGCGGTACCTGGGGGCTCACTGAAGCTTTCTTT. The chain is built from TRBV5-4 and TRBJ1-1; maybe TRBD1 (6 bases). Per germline, CDR1 SGHNT and CDR2 YYREEE (reference sequence). V was trimmed by 4 bases and J by 4 bases, leaving 14 bases between them. The CDR3 consists of 14 residues.

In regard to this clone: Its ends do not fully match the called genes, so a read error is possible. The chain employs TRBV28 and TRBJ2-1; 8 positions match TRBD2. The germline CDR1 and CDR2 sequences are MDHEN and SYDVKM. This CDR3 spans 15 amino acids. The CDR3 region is CASGLAGSLSDEQFF. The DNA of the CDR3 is TGTGCCAGCGGTTTAGCGGGAAGTCTTTCGGATGAGCAGTTCTTC.

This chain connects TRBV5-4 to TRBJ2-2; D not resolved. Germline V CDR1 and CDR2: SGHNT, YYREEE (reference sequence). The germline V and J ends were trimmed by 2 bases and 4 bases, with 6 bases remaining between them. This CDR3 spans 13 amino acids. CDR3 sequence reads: CASSFYTTGELFF. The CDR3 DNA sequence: TGTGCCAGCAGCTTCTATACCACCGGGGAGCTGTTTTTT.

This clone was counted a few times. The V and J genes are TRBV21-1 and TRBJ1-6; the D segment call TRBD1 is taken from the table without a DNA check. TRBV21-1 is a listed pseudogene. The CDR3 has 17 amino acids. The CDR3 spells CASSKGVTGGGNSPLHF. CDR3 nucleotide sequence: TGTGCCAGCAGCAAAGGCGTGACAGGGGGAGGCAATTCACCCCTCCACTTT.

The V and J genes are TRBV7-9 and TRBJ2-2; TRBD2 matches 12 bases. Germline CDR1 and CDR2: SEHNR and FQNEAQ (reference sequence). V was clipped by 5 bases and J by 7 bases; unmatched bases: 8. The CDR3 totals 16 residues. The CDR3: CASSLRLAGVLGELFF. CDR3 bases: TGTGCCAGCAGCCTTAGACTAGCGGGAGTTCTCGGGGAGCTGTTTTTT.

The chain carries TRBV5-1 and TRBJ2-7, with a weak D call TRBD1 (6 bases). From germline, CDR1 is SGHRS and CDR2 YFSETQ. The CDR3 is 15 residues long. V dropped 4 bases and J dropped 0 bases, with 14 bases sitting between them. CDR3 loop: CASSPGTTLSYEQYF. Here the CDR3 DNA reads TGCGCCAGCAGCCCCGGGACAACCCTCTCCTACGAGCAGTACTTC.

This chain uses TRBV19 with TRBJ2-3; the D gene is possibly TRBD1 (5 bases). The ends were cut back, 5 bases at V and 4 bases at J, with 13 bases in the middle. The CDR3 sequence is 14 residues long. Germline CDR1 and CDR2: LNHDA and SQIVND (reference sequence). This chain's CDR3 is CASSAPRVADTQYF. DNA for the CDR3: TGTGCCAGTAGTGCCCCCAGGGTGGCAGATACGCAGTATTTT.